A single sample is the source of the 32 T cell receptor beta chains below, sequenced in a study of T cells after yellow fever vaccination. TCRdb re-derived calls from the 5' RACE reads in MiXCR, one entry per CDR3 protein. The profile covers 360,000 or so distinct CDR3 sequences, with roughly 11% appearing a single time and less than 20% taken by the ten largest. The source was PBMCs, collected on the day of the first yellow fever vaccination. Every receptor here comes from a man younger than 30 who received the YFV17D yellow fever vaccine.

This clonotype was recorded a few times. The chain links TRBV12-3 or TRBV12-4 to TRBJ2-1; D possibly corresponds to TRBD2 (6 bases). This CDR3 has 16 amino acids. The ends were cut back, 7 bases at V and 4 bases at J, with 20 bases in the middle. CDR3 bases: TGTGCCAGCAAGACTAGTAAGTACAGCGGATACAATGAGCAGTTCTTC. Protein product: CASKTSKYSGYNEQFF.

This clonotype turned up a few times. The DNA of the CDR3 is TGTGCCAGCAGTCCTTCCACGGGCCCTAGGAATCAGCCCCAGCATTTT. This encodes CASSPSTGPRNQPQHF. The chain couples TRBV6-1 to TRBJ1-5; D is unclear. The germline V gene encodes CDR1 MNHNS and CDR2 SASEGT. The CDR3 contains 16 residues. V gave up 5 bases and J gave up 4 bases, with 18 bases separating them.

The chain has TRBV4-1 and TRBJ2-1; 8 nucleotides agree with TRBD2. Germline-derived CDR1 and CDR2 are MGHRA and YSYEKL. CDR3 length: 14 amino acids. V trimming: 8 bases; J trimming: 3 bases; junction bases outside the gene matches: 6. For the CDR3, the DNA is TGCGCCAGCGGCGGGGGGAACGACTACAATGAGCAGTTCTTC. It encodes CASGGGNDYNEQFF.

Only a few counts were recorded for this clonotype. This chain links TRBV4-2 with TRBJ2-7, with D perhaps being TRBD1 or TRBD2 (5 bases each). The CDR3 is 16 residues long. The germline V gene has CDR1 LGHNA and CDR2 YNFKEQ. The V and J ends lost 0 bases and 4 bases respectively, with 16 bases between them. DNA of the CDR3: TGTGCCAGCAGCCAAGAAGTAGAGGGGTCGCTTTACGAGCAGTACTTC. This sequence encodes CASSQEVEGSLYEQYF.

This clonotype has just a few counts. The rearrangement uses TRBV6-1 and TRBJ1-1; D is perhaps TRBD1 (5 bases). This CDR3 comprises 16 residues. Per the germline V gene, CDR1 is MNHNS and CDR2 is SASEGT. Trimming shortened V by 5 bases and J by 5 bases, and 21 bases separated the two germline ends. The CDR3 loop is CASSKGRSPGWTEAFF. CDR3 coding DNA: TGTGCCAGCAGTAAGGGGAGATCTCCCGGGTGGACTGAAGCTTTCTTT.

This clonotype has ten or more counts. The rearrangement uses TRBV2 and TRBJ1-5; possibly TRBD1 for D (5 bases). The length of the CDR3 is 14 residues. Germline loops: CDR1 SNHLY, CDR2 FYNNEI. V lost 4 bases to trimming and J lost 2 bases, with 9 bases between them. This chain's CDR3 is CASSGTGGNQPQHF. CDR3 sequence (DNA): TGTGCCAGCAGTGGAACAGGTGGCAATCAGCCCCAGCATTTT.

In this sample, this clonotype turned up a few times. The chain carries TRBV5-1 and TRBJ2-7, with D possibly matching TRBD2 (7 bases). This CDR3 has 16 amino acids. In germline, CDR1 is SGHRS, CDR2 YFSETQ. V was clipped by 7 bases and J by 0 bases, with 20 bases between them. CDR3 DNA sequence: TGCGCCAGCGAAAGGCAGCGGGACAAGAGCTCCTACGAGCAGTACTTC. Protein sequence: CASERQRDKSSYEQYF.

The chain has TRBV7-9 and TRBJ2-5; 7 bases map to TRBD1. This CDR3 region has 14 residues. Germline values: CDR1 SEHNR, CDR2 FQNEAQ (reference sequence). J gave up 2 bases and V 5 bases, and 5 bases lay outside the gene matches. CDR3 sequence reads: CASSLPGQQETQYF. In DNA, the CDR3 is TGTGCCAGCAGCCTACCGGGACAGCAAGAGACCCAGTACTTC.

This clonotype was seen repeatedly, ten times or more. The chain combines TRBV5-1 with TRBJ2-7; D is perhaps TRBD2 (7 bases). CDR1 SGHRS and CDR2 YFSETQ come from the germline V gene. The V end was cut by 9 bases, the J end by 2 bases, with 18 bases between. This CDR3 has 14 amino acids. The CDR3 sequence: CAKARGGTTYEQYV. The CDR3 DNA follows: TGCGCCAAAGCGAGGGGGGGTACTACCTACGAGCAGTACGTC.

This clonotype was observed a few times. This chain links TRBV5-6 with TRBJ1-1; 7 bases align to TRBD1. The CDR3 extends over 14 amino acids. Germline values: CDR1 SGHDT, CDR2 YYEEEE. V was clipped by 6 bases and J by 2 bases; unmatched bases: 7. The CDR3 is CASIRRQGNTEAFF. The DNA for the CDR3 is TGTGCCAGCATCCGTCGACAGGGTAACACTGAAGCTTTCTTT.

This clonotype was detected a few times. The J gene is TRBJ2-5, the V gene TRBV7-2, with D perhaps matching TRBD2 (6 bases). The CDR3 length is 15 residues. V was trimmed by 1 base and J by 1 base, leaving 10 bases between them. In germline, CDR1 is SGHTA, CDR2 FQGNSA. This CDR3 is CASSLGTSLQETQYF. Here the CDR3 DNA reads TGTGCCAGCAGCTTAGGTACTAGCCTCCAAGAGACCCAGTACTTC.

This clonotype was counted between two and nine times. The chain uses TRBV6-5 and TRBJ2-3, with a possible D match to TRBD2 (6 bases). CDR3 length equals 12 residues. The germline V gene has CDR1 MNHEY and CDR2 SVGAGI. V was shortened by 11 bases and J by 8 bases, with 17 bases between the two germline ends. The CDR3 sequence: CAGGDPAGTQYF. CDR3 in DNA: TGTGCCGGCGGGGACCCCGCAGGTACGCAGTATTTT.

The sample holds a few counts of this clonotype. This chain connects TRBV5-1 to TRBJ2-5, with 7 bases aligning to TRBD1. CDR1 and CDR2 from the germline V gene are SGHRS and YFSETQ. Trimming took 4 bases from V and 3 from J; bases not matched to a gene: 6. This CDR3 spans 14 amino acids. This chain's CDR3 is CASSRGQTEETQYF. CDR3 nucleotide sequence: TGCGCCAGCAGCCGGGGACAGACTGAAGAGACCCAGTACTTC.

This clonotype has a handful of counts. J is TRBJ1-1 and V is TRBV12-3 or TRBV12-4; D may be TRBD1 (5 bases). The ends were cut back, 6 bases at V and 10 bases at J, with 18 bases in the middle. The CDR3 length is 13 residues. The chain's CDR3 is CASRMDILGVAFF. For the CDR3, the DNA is TGTGCCAGCAGGATGGACATCCTCGGGGTAGCTTTCTTT.

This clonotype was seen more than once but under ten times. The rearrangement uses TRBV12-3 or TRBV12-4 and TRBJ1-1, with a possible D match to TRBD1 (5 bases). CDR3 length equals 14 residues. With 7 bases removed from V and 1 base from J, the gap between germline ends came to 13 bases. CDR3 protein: CASITGTGNTEAFF. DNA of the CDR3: TGTGCCAGCATCACCGGGACGGGGAACACTGAAGCTTTCTTT.

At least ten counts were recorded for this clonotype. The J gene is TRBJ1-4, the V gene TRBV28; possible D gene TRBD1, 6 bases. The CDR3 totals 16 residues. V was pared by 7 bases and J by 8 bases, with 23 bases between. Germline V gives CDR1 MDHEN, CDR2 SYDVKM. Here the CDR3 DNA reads TGTGCCAGCAACCCCCAAGACACCCAGGGGTGGGAAAAACTGTTTTTT. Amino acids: CASNPQDTQGWEKLFF. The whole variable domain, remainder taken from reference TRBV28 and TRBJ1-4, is DVKVTQSSRYLVKRTGEKVFLECVQDMDHENMFWYRQDPGLGLRLIYFSYDVKMKEKGDIPEGYSVSREKKERFSLILESASTNQTSMYLCASNPQDTQGWEKLFFGSGTQLSVL.

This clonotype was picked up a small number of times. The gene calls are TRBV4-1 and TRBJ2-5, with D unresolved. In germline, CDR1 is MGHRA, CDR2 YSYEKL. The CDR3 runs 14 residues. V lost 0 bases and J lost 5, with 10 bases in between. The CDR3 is CASSQDPSTETQYF. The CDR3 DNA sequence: TGCGCCAGCAGCCAAGATCCCTCGACGGAGACCCAGTACTTC.

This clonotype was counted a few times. Here the CDR3 DNA reads TGTGCCAGATTCTACGAGCAGTACGTC. Encoded protein: CARFYEQYV. The chain uses TRBV5-6 and TRBJ2-7; no firm D call. This CDR3 spans 9 amino acids. The germline CDR1 and CDR2 sequences are SGHDT and YYEEEE. Deletions cut 8 bases from V and 3 bases from J, with 3 bases between.

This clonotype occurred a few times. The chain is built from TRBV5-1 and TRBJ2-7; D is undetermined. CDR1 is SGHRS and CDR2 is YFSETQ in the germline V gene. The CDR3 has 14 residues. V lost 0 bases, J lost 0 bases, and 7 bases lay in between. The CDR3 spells CASSLAPHSYEQYF. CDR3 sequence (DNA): TGCGCCAGCAGCTTGGCTCCCCACTCCTACGAGCAGTACTTC.

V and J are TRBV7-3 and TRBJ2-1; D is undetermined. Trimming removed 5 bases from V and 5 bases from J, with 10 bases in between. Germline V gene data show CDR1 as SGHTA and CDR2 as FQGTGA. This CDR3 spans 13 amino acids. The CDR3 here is CASSTLADNEQFF. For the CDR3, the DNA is TGTGCCAGCAGCACCCTCGCGGACAATGAGCAGTTCTTC.

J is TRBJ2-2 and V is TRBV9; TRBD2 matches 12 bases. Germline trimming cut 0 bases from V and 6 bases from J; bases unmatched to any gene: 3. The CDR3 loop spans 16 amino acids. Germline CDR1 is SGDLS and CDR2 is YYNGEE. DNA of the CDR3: TGTGCCAGCAGCGTAGCTCGGACTAGCGGGGCCGGGGAGCTGTTTTTT. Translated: CASSVARTSGAGELFF.

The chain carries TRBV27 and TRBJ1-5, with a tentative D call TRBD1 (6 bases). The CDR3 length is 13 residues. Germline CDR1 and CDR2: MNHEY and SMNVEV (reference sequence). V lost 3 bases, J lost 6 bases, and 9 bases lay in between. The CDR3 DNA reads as TGTGCCAGCAGTTTCGGGGGGCTTCAGCCCCAGCATTTT. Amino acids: CASSFGGLQPQHF.

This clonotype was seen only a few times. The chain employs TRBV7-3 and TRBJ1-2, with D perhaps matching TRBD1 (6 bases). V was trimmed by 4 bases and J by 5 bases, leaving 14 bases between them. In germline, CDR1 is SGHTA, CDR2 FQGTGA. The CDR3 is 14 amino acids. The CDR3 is CASSSGNRVYGYTF. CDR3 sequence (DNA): TGTGCCAGCAGCTCGGGAAACAGGGTATATGGCTACACCTTC.

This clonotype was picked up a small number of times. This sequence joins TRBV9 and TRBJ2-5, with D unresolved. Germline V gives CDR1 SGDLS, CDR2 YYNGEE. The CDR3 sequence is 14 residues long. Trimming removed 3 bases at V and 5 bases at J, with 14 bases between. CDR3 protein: CASSDQSKGETQYF. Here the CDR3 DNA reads TGTGCCAGCAGCGACCAAAGTAAGGGCGAGACCCAGTACTTC.

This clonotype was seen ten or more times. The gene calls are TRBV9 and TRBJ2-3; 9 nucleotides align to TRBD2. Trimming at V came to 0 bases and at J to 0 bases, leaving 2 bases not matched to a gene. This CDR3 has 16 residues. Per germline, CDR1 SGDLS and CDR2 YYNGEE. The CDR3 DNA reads TGTGCCAGCAGCGTAGGACTAGCGGCTAGCACAGATACGCAGTATTTT. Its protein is CASSVGLAASTDTQYF. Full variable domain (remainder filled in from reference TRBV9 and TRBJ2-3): DSGVTQTPKHLITATGQRVTLRCSPRSGDLSVYWYQQSLDQGLQFLIQYYNGEERAKGNILERFSAQQFPDLHSELNLSSLELGDSALYFCASSVGLAASTDTQYFGPGTRLTVL.

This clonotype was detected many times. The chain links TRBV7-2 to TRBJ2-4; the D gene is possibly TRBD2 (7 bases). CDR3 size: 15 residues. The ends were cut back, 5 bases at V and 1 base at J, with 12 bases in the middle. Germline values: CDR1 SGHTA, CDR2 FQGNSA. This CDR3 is CASSEGGAAKNIQYF. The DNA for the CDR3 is TGTGCCAGCAGCGAAGGGGGGGCGGCCAAAAACATTCAGTACTTC.

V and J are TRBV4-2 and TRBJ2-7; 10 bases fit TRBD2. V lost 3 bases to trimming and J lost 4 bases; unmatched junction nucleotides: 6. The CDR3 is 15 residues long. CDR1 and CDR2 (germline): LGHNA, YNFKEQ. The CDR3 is CASSHPASGGYEQYF. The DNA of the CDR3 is TGTGCCAGCAGCCATCCTGCTAGCGGGGGTTACGAGCAGTACTTC.

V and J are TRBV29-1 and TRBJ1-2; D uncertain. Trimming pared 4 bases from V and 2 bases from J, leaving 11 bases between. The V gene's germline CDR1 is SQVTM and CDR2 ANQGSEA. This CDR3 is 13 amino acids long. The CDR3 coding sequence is TGCAGCGTTGTGAGGCAGGCCAACTATGGCTACACCTTC. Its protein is CSVVRQANYGYTF. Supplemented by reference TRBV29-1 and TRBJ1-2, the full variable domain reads SAVISQKPSRDICQRGTSLTIQCQVDSQVTMMFWYRQQPGQSLTLIATANQGSEATYESGFVIDKFPISRPNLTFSTLTVSNMSPEDSSIYLCSVVRQANYGYTFGSGTRLTVV.

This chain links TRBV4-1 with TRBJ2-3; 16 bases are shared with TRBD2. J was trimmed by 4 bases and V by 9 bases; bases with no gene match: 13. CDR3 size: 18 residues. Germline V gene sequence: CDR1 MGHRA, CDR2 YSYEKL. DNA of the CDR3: TGCGCCAGTAAACCGGGACTAGCGGGGGGGCCTCCGCCAGATACGCAGTATTTT. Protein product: CASKPGLAGGPPPDTQYF.

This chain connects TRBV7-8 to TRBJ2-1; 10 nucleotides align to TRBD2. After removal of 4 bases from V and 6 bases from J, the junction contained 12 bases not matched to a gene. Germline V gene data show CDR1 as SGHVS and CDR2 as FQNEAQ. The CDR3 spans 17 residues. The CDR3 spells CASSSFSGGPAPNEQFF. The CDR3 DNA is TGTGCCAGCAGCTCGTTTAGCGGGGGGCCCGCCCCCAATGAGCAGTTCTTC.

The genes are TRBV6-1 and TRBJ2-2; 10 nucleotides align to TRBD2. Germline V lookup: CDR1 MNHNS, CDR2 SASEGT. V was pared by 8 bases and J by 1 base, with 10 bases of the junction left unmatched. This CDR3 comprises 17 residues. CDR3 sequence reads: CASETGGLARNTGELFF. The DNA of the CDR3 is TGTGCCAGCGAGACTGGGGGACTAGCGAGGAACACCGGGGAGCTGTTTTTT.

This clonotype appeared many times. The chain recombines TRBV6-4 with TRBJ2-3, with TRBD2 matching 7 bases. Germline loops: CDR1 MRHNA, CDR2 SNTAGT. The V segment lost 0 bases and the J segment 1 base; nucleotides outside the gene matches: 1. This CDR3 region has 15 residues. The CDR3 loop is CASSDSSGGTDTQYF. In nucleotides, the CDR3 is TGTGCCAGCAGTGACTCGAGCGGGGGCACAGATACGCAGTATTTT.